One and the same sample provided the 16 T cell receptor beta chains below, sequenced in a study of blood T cell repertoires in COVID-19 (TCRdb year 2020). The library was prepared using the immunoSEQ multiplex PCR assay. TCRdb took this table from immuneACCESS and kept in-frame rearrangements with V and J called. Such tables lack part of the clones; where checked against another copy, unresolved V genes explain under half of the gap, and the rest is unexplained. For this sample the table gives approximately 280,000 clones, of which around 88% were detected only once. About 4.6% of the sample lies in the top ten. The sequenced sample was peripheral blood. Source of these receptors: a man aged 40-49 years with acute or convalescent COVID-19.

This chain uses TRBV23-1 with TRBJ1-5; TRBD1 matches at 7 bases. TRBV23-1 is an ORF, and what it does is uncertain. The length of the CDR3 is 15 residues. V lost 5 bases to trimming and J lost 5 bases; unmatched junction nucleotides: 9. CDR3 residues: CASSVPTGTDQPQHF. CDR3 in DNA: TGCGCCAGCAGTGTTCCGACAGGGACCGATCAGCCCCAGCATTTT.

The chain recombines TRBV7-9 with TRBJ2-1, with D possibly TRBD2 on 5 matching bases. V was clipped by 5 bases and J by 5 bases, with 16 bases between them. CDR3 length: 15 residues. Looked up from germline, CDR1 is SEHNR and CDR2 is FQNEAQ (reference sequence). CDR3 in DNA: TGTGCCAGCAGCGATCTATCGGACGGGGACAATGAGCAGTTCTTC. This encodes CASSDLSDGDNEQFF. The full variable domain, completed using reference TRBV7-9 and TRBJ2-1, is DTGVSQNPRHKITKRGQNVTFRCDPISEHNRLYWYRQTLGQGPEFLTYFQNEAQLEKSRLLSDRFSAERPKGSFSTLEIQRTEQGDSAMYLCASSDLSDGDNEQFFGPGTRLTVL.

The chain is built from TRBV7-6 and TRBJ1-2; 9 bases fit TRBD1. This CDR3 is 18 amino acids long. Germline CDR1 SGHVS, CDR2 FNYEAQ. The J segment lost 0 bases and the V segment lost 0 bases, leaving 8 bases of the junction unmatched. CDR3 sequence: CASSLAPEQGAANYGYTF. The CDR3 nucleotides are TGTGCCAGCAGCTTAGCTCCAGAACAGGGGGCAGCTAACTATGGCTACACCTTC.

This chain joins TRBV5-8 and TRBJ2-1, with 7 bases fitting TRBD1. The length of the CDR3 is 13 residues. Germline assignment: CDR1 SGHTS and CDR2 YDEGEE. The V gene end was trimmed by 4 bases and the J gene end by 6 bases; junction bases not matched to a gene: 4. The CDR3 region is CASSPWTGNEQFF. CDR3 sequence (DNA): TGTGCCAGCAGCCCTTGGACAGGCAATGAGCAGTTCTTC. Filled out from reference TRBV5-8 and TRBJ2-1, the complete variable domain reads EAGVTQSPTHLIKTRGQQATLRCSPISGHTSVYWYQQALGLGLQFLLWYDEGEERNRGNFPPRFSGRQFPNYSSELNVNALELEDSALYLCASSPWTGNEQFFGPGTRLTVL.

The chain links TRBV6-5 to TRBJ2-3; 7 nucleotides match TRBD1. CDR3 size: 14 residues. Germline V gives CDR1 MNHEY, CDR2 SVGAGI. Unmatched junction bases numbered 3, after V lost 6 bases and J lost 0 bases. For the CDR3, the DNA is TGTGCCAGCAGACCGGGACAGAGCACAGATACGCAGTATTTT. This encodes CASRPGQSTDTQYF.

The chain carries TRBV6-5 and TRBJ1-5; D is possibly TRBD1 (5 bases). Deletions cut 4 bases from V and 5 bases from J, with 15 bases between. The CDR3 is made up of 15 amino acids. CDR1 is MNHEY and CDR2 is SVGAGI in the germline V gene. DNA for the CDR3: TGTGCCAGCAGTTCCCCCAGGGCCTTATATCAGCCCCAGCATTTT. Translation: CASSSPRALYQPQHF.

Of note for this clone: A much larger clone differs by one base, so this may be a read error. The sample has other DNA sequences that encode this CDR3 too. This sequence joins TRBV5-1 and TRBJ1-1; tentatively, D is TRBD1 (5 bases). Per germline, CDR1 SGHRS and CDR2 YFSETQ. V shed 1 base and J shed 5 bases, with 9 bases lying between them. The CDR3 is 13 amino acids. The chain's CDR3 is CASSLKQDTEAFF. CDR3 in DNA: TGCGCCAGCAGCTTGAAACAGGATACTGAAGCTTTCTTT.

The V and J genes are TRBV19 and TRBJ1-4; unclear D gene. V lost 3 bases to trimming and J lost 5 bases, with 10 bases between them. The CDR3 has 14 residues. Germline lookup yields CDR1 LNHDA and CDR2 SQIVND (reference sequence). In nucleotides, the CDR3 is TGTGCCAGTAGTATTATAAGCTTCAATGAAAAACTGTTTTTT. It is translated as CASSIISFNEKLFF.

V is TRBV5-1 and J is TRBJ1-1, with unresolved D. V lost 0 bases to trimming and J lost 7 bases, with 4 bases between them. The CDR3 has 11 amino acids. Germline CDR1 is SGHRS and CDR2 is YFSETQ. CDR3 amino acids: CASSLDGEAFF. CDR3 DNA: TGCGCCAGCAGCTTGGACGGTGAAGCTTTCTTT.

The chain recombines TRBV2 with TRBJ2-5; TRBD2 matches 11 bases. CDR1 SNHLY and CDR2 FYNNEI come from the germline V gene. CDR3 size: 14 residues. The V segment lost 3 bases and the J segment 6 bases; nucleotides outside the gene matches: 3. The CDR3 reads CASSDVAGGKTQYF. The CDR3 bases are TGTGCCAGCAGTGATGTAGCGGGGGGGAAGACCCAGTACTTC. Together with reference TRBV2 and TRBJ2-5, the CDR3 gives the full variable domain: EPEVTQTPSHQVTQMGQEVILRCVPISNHLYFYWYRQILGQKVEFLVSFYNNEISEKSEIFDDQFSVERPDGSNFTLKIRSTKLEDSAMYFCASSDVAGGKTQYFGPGTRLLVL.

The J gene is TRBJ2-1, the V gene TRBV9; possible D gene TRBD2, 6 bases. CDR1 is SGDLS and CDR2 is YYNGEE in the germline V gene. This CDR3 comprises 14 residues. V was shortened by 3 bases and J by 9 bases, with 16 bases between the two germline ends. The CDR3 here is CASSDPRGAGEQFF. The CDR3 bases are TGTGCCAGCAGCGACCCCCGCGGGGCGGGTGAGCAGTTCTTC.

This chain links TRBV19 with TRBJ2-3; D is perhaps TRBD2 (5 bases). Germline V gene lookup returns CDR1 LNHDA and CDR2 SQIVND (reference sequence). The CDR3 covers 13 residues. V lost 10 bases and J lost 3, with 14 bases in between. In DNA form, the CDR3 reads TGTGCCACCGGGATCTCCTCGACAGATACGCAGTATTTT. This encodes CATGISSTDTQYF. Variable domain in full (rest from reference TRBV19 and TRBJ2-3): DGGITQSPKYLFRKEGQNVTLSCEQNLNHDAMYWYRQDPGQGLRLIYYSQIVNDFQKGDIAEGYSVSREKKESFPLTVTSAQKNPTAFYLCATGISSTDTQYFGPGTRLTVL.

V usage is TRBV2 and J usage is TRBJ1-5; D is perhaps TRBD1 (6 bases). V shed 6 bases and J shed 2 bases, with 11 bases lying between them. CDR1 is SNHLY and CDR2 is FYNNEI in the germline V gene. The CDR3 is 14 amino acids. The CDR3 DNA is TGTGCCAGCAGCACGGACAGTGGCAATCAGCCCCAGCATTTT. It encodes CASSTDSGNQPQHF.

The V and J genes are TRBV5-4 and TRBJ1-2; D remains ambiguous. The CDR3 has 14 residues. Deletions cut 4 bases from V and 0 bases from J, with 10 bases between. Germline-derived CDR1 and CDR2 are SGHNT and YYREEE (reference sequence). This chain's CDR3 is CASSPIGANYGYTF. The CDR3 DNA reads TGTGCCAGCAGCCCGATCGGGGCTAACTATGGCTACACCTTC. The variable domain in full, with the rest retrieved from reference TRBV5-4 and TRBJ1-2, is ETGVTQSPTHLIKTRGQQVTLRCSSQSGHNTVSWYQQALGQGPQFIFQYYREEENGRGNFPPRFSGLQFPNYSSELNVNALELDDSALYLCASSPIGANYGYTFGSGTRLTVV.

This chain uses TRBV7-2 with TRBJ2-1; 7 bases fit TRBD1. Germline loops: CDR1 SGHTA, CDR2 FQGNSA. V shed 6 bases and J 0 bases; nucleotides not matched to a gene: 5. This CDR3 contains 15 residues. The CDR3 protein is CASSGQVSSYNEQFF. The CDR3 DNA follows: TGTGCCAGCAGTGGACAGGTGAGCTCCTACAATGAGCAGTTCTTC.

This rearrangement joins TRBV10-3 to TRBJ2-1; perhaps TRBD1 as D (5 bases). The CDR3 is 15 amino acids. V lost 0 bases to trimming and J lost 4 bases, with 10 bases between them. The V gene's germline CDR1 is ENHRY and CDR2 SYGVKD. The CDR3 loop is CAISESQGVYNEQFF. The DNA for the CDR3 is TGTGCCATCAGTGAGTCCCAAGGGGTATACAATGAGCAGTTCTTC.